Included here is one T cell receptor (beta chain) sequence, with context. Its target is not known. The method was immunoSEQ multiplex PCR; TCRdb's version includes in-frame clones alone and lacks a portion of them. The repertoire holds 70,000 to 95,000 clones, roughly 80% seen once, with approximately 5% in the top ten. The sample belongs to a study of PD-1 blockade in mismatch repair-deficient tumors. Study-level information: Enrolled 2013-2016, patients had progressing, pretreated mismatch repair-deficient cancers of about a dozen types. General observations from the study: After pembrolizumab, tumor-resident clones rose rapidly, then generally contracted before radiologic responses.

All patients were mismatch repair deficient, assessed by either PCR or immunohistochemistry. The TCR-sequenced patients were a few responders to pembrolizumab. The CDR3 has 11 amino acids. V dropped 7 bases and J dropped 7 bases, with 14 bases sitting between them. Germline V gives CDR1 SQVTM, CDR2 ANQGSEA. The sample consisted of peripheral blood, taken 44 weeks after starting pembrolizumab. The chain joins TRBV29-1 to TRBJ2-7, with unresolved D. The sequence derives from an adult with mismatch repair-deficient cancer. CDR3 loop: CSARAYGEQYF. CDR3 bases: TGCAGCGCTAGAGCGTATGGGGAGCAGTACTTC.